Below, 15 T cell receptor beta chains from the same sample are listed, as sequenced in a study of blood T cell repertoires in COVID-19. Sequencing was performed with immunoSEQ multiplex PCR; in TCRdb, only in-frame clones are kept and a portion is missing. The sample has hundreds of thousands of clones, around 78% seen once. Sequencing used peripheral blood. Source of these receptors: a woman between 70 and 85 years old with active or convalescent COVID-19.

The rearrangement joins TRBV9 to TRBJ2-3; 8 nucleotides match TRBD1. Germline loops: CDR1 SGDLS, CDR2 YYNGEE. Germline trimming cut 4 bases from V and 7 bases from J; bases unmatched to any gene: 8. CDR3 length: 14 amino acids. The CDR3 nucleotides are TGTGCCAGCAGCAGGGGACAGGCGGTAAATACGCAGTATTTT. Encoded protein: CASSRGQAVNTQYF.

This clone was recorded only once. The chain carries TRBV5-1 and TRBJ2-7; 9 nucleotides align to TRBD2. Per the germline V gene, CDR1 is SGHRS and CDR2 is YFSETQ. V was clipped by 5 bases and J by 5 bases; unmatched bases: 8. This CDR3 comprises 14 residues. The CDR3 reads CASSSSGRRDEQYF. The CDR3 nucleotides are TGCGCCAGCAGTTCGAGCGGGAGGAGAGACGAGCAGTACTTC.

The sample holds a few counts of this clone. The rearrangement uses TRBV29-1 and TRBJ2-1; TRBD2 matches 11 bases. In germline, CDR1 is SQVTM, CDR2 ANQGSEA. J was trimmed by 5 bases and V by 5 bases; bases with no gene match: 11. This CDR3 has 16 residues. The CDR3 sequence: CSVRLAGTARDNEQFF. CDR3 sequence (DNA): TGCAGCGTTAGACTAGCGGGGACAGCGAGGGACAATGAGCAGTTCTTC.

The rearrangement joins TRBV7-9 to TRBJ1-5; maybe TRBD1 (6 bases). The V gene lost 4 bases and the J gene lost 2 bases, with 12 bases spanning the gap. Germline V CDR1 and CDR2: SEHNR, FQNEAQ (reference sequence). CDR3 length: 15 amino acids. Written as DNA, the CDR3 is TGTGCCAGCAGCTCCCGGTCAGGGGGCAATCAGCCCCAGCATTTT. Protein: CASSSRSGGNQPQHF.

CDR3 nucleotide sequence: TGCAGCGTGAGAGGTTACAGGGGGCAACCCTACGAGCAGTACTTC. Translating it yields CSVRGYRGQPYEQYF. This chain uses TRBV29-1 with TRBJ2-7; 9 bases align to TRBD1. Per germline, CDR1 SQVTM and CDR2 ANQGSEA. The CDR3 is made up of 15 amino acids. V was pared by 6 bases and J by 2 bases, with 11 bases of the junction left unmatched.

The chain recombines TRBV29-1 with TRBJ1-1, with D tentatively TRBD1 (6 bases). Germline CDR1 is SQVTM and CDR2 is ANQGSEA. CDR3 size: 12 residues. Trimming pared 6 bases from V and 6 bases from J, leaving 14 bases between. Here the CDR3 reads CSVVLGGPEAFF. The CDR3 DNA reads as TGCAGCGTCGTGTTGGGGGGGCCTGAAGCTTTCTTT.

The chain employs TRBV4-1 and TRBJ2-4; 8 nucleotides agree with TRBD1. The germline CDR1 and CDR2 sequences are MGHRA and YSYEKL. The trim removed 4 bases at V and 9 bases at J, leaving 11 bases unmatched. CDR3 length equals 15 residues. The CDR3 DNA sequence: TGCGCCAGCAGCCCTGGACAGGGCCCTAATGGCATTCAGTACTTC. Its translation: CASSPGQGPNGIQYF.

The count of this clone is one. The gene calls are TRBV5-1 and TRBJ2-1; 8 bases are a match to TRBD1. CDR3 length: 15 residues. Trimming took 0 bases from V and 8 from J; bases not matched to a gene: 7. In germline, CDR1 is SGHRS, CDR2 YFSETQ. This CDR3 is CASSLAQGAIHEQFF. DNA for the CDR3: TGCGCCAGCAGCTTGGCCCAGGGGGCGATCCATGAGCAGTTCTTC.

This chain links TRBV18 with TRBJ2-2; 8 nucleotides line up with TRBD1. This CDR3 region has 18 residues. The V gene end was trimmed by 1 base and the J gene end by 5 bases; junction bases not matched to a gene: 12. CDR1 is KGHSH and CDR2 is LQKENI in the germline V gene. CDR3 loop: CASSPQPRTGSMTGELFF. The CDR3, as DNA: TGTGCCAGCTCACCACAGCCGAGGACAGGGTCCATGACCGGGGAGCTGTTTTTT.

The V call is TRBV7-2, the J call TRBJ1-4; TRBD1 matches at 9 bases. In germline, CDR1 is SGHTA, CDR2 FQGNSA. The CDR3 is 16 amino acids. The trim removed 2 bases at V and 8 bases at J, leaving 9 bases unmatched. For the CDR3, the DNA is TGTGCCAGCAGCTTAATGATGGGACAGGGTGGCGAAAAACTGTTTTTT. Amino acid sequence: CASSLMMGQGGEKLFF. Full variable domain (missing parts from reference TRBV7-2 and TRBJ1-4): GAGVSQSPSNKVTEKGKDVELRCDPISGHTALYWYRQSLGQGLEFLIYFQGNSAPDKSGLPSDRFSAERTGGSVSTLTIQRTQQEDSAVYLCASSLMMGQGGEKLFFGSGTQLSVL.

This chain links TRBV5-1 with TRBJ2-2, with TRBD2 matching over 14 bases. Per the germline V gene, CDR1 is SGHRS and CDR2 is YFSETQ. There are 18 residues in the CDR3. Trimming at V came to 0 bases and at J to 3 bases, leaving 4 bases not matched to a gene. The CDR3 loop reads CASSLEGLAGDHTGELFF. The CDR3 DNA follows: TGCGCCAGCAGCTTGGAGGGACTAGCGGGGGACCACACCGGGGAGCTGTTTTTT. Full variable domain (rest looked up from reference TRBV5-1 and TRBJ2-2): KAGVTQTPRYLIKTRGQQVTLSCSPISGHRSVSWYQQTPGQGLQFLFEYFSETQRNKGNFPGRFSGRQFSNSRSEMNVSTLELGDSALYLCASSLEGLAGDHTGELFFGEGSRLTVL.

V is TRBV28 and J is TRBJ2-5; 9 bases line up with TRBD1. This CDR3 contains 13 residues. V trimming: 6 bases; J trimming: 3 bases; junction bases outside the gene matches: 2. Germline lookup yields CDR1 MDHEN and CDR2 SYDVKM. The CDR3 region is CASRRTGEETQYF. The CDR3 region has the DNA TGTGCCAGCAGGAGGACAGGGGAAGAGACCCAGTACTTC.

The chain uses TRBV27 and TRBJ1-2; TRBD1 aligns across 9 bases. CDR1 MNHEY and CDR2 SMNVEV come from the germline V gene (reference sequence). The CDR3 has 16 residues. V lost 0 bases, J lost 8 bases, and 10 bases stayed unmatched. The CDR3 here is CASSLSTSGTGSGYTF. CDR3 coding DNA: TGTGCCAGCAGTTTATCGACCTCCGGGACAGGGAGCGGCTACACCTTC.

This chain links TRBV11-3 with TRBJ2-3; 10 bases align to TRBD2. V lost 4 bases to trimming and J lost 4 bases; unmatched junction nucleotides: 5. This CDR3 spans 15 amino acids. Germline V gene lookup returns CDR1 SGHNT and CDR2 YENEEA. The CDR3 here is CASSWTSGGADTQYF. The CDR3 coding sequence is TGTGCCAGCAGCTGGACTAGCGGAGGGGCAGATACGCAGTATTTT. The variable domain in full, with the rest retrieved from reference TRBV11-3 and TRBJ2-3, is EAGVVQSPRYKIIEKKQPVAFWCNPISGHNTLYWYLQNLGQGPELLIRYENEEAVDDSQLPKDRFSAERLKGVDSTLKIQPAELGDSAVYLCASSWTSGGADTQYFGPGTRLTVL.

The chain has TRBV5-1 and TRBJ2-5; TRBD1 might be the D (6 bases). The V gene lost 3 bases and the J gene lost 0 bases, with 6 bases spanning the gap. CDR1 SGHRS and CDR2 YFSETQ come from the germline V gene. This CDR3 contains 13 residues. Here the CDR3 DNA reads TGCGCCAGCAGCTCAGGGGACCAAGAGACCCAGTACTTC. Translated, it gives CASSSGDQETQYF. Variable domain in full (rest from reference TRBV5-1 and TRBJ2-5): KAGVTQTPRYLIKTRGQQVTLSCSPISGHRSVSWYQQTPGQGLQFLFEYFSETQRNKGNFPGRFSGRQFSNSRSEMNVSTLELGDSALYLCASSSGDQETQYFGPGTRLLVL.